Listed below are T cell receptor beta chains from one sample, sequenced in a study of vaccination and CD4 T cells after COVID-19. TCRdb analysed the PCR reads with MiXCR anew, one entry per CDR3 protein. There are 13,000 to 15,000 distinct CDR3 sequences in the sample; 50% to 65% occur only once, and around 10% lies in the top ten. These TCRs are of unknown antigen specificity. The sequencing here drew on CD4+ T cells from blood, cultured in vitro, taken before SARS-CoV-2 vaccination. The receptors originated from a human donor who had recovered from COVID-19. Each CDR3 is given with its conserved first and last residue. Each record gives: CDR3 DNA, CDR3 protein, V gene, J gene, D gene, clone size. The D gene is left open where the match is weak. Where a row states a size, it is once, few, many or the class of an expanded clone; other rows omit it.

CDR3 DNA: TGTGCCAGCAGCTCTCAGGGGGGGAATGAAAAACTGTTTTTT; CDR3 protein: CASSSQGGNEKLFF; V gene: TRBV7-9; J gene: TRBJ1-4; D gene: TRBD1; clone size: few
CDR3 DNA: TGTGCCAGCAGCAGCCGGGACAGTGCCTACGAGCAGTACTTC; CDR3 protein: CASSSRDSAYEQYF; V gene: TRBV7-2; J gene: TRBJ2-7; D gene: TRBD1; clone size: NA
CDR3 DNA: TGCAGTGCTAGAGATTCGCATCGGGAGGGCACAGATACGCAGTATTTT; CDR3 protein: CSARDSHREGTDTQYF; V gene: TRBV20-1; J gene: TRBJ2-3; D gene: TRBD2; clone size: few
CDR3 DNA: TGCAGTGCCGTCGAGGGAGGGCAGCCCCAGCATTTT; CDR3 protein: CSAVEGGQPQHF; V gene: TRBV20-1; J gene: TRBJ1-5; D gene: NA; clone size: NA
CDR3 DNA: TGTGCCATCAGTGAGGACACAACTAATGAAAAACTGTTTTTT; CDR3 protein: CAISEDTTNEKLFF; V gene: TRBV10-3; J gene: TRBJ1-4; D gene: NA; clone size: NA
CDR3 DNA: TGTGCCAGCACCCGGGAGGCCCTTAACACCGGGGAGCTGTTTTTT; CDR3 protein: CASTREALNTGELFF; V gene: TRBV6-2/TRBV6-3; J gene: TRBJ2-2; D gene: TRBD2; clone size: NA
CDR3 DNA: TGTGCCATCAGTGAGTCGACACCCGGGCCCTACGAGCAGTACTTC; CDR3 protein: CAISESTPGPYEQYF; V gene: TRBV10-3; J gene: TRBJ2-7; D gene: NA; clone size: NA
CDR3 DNA: TGTGCCAGCAGTCCCGACCATGAGGCCTCAATTCAGCCCCAGCATTTT; CDR3 protein: CASSPDHEASIQPQHF; V gene: TRBV28; J gene: TRBJ1-5; D gene: NA; clone size: NA
CDR3 DNA: TGTGCCAGCAATAACAGGCAGAACACTGAAGCTTTCTTT; CDR3 protein: CASNNRQNTEAFF; V gene: TRBV6-1; J gene: TRBJ1-1; D gene: NA; clone size: few
CDR3 DNA: TGTGCCAGCAGCTTAGACGGCAGGGCTGAGGAGACCCAGTACTTC; CDR3 protein: CASSLDGRAEETQYF; V gene: TRBV11-1; J gene: TRBJ2-5; D gene: NA; clone size: NA
CDR3 DNA: TGTGCCACCAGCAGAGATTGGAACATTCAGTACTTC; CDR3 protein: CATSRDWNIQYF; V gene: TRBV15; J gene: TRBJ2-4; D gene: NA; clone size: NA
CDR3 DNA: TGTGCCAGCAGCTTAACGTCGAATTCACCCCTCCACTTT; CDR3 protein: CASSLTSNSPLHF; V gene: TRBV7-3; J gene: TRBJ1-6; D gene: NA; clone size: NA
CDR3 DNA: TGTGCCAGCAGGATAAACAGGGGGACGGGCAATCAGCCCCAGCATTTT; CDR3 protein: CASRINRGTGNQPQHF; V gene: TRBV2; J gene: TRBJ1-5; D gene: TRBD1; clone size: few
CDR3 DNA: TGTGCCACCAGTGATTCCGGGAGTCAGCCCCAGCATTTT; CDR3 protein: CATSDSGSQPQHF; V gene: TRBV24-1; J gene: TRBJ1-5; D gene: NA; clone size: once
CDR3 DNA: TGTGCCAGCAGTGAACAGGGCCCTAACTATGGCTACACCTTC; CDR3 protein: CASSEQGPNYGYTF; V gene: TRBV6-1; J gene: TRBJ1-2; D gene: NA; clone size: few
CDR3 DNA: TGTGCCAGCAGTTTATACTACGGGGGGCTGGAGGAGACCCAGTACTTC; CDR3 protein: CASSLYYGGLEETQYF; V gene: TRBV27; J gene: TRBJ2-5; D gene: NA; clone size: NA
CDR3 DNA: TGTGCCAGCAGTTACGCTTCTAGCTATGGGCAGTACTTC; CDR3 protein: CASSYASSYGQYF; V gene: TRBV6-5; J gene: TRBJ2-7; D gene: NA; clone size: medium-sized
CDR3 DNA: TGCAGTGCTAACGGACTAGCGGGAGGAGGGGGGTCCTACAATGAGCAGTTCTTC; CDR3 protein: CSANGLAGGGGSYNEQFF; V gene: TRBV20-1; J gene: TRBJ2-1; D gene: TRBD2; clone size: NA
CDR3 DNA: TGCAGTGCGATTAGCGGGAGAGGTCCATACGAGCAGTACTTC; CDR3 protein: CSAISGRGPYEQYF; V gene: TRBV20-1; J gene: TRBJ2-7; D gene: TRBD2; clone size: NA
CDR3 DNA: TGTGCCACCAGTGATCAGGGGGAAAAACTGTTTTTT; CDR3 protein: CATSDQGEKLFF; V gene: TRBV24-1; J gene: TRBJ1-4; D gene: NA; clone size: NA
CDR3 DNA: TGTGCCTCGGGAGCCGGGACAGCGAATTCTGGCTACACCTTC; CDR3 protein: CASGAGTANSGYTF; V gene: TRBV9; J gene: TRBJ1-2; D gene: TRBD1; clone size: NA
CDR3 DNA: TGTGCCAGTAACGGGGTAAACACCGGGGAGCTGTTTTTT; CDR3 protein: CASNGVNTGELFF; V gene: TRBV19; J gene: TRBJ2-2; D gene: NA; clone size: NA
CDR3 DNA: TGTGCCAGCAGCTTAAGATTTGGGTTATGGGGAAAGTCGGCGGCGGGAGCCTCCTACGAGCAGTACTTC; CDR3 protein: CASSLRFGLWGKSAAGASYEQYF; V gene: TRBV11-2; J gene: TRBJ2-7; D gene: TRBD2; clone size: NA
CDR3 DNA: TGTGCCAGCACCCTCGGTACGGATACGCAGTATTTT; CDR3 protein: CASTLGTDTQYF; V gene: TRBV6-1; J gene: TRBJ2-3; D gene: NA; clone size: NA